What follows is one T cell receptor (beta chain) and its context. The CDR3 has 15 amino acids. Unmatched junction bases numbered 6, after V lost 4 bases and J lost 3 bases. Germline V lookup: CDR1 MNHEY, CDR2 SVGEGT. The sample is drawn from a study of blood T cell repertoires in COVID-19. In the study overall: Material from acute and convalescent COVID-19 was sourced from the United States, Italy and Spain. PBMCs, B-cell-depleted T cells, or T cells were the source of the cDNA or gDNA that made up the material.

Only in-frame clones appear in the TCRdb table, and some are missing; sequencing was by immunoSEQ multiplex PCR. The repertoire consists of hundreds of thousands of clones, with 70% to 90% occurring once and the leading ten covering around 4.5%. Sample: peripheral blood. The chain is built from TRBV6-2 or TRBV6-3 and TRBJ1-5; 7 bases match TRBD1. The receptor was isolated from a middle-aged man with acute or convalescent COVID-19. The CDR3 region is CASSSDRPPNQPQHF. The DNA for the CDR3 is TGTGCCAGCAGTTCGGACAGGCCTCCCAATCAGCCCCAGCATTTT.